The rows below give T cell receptor beta chains drawn from one sample of a study of OX40 agonist ivuxolimab in advanced cancers. Here immunoSEQ multiplex PCR was the method, and the copy in TCRdb shows in-frame clones only, minus some. The sample carries about 98,000 clones, approximately 90% recorded once. The sample in question was CD4+ or CD8+ T cells sorted from blood, obtained in a trial of the OX40 agonist ivuxolimab. Source of these receptors: an adult with an advanced solid tumor such as melanoma, head and neck, liver or kidney cancer. The CDR3 runs from the conserved cysteine through the conserved F or W. The D gene is left open where the match is weak. Size values are once, few and many counts, or a class for expanded clones, and some rows have none.

>NA|once|TRBV5-1|TRBJ2-5|13
TGCGCCAGCCAAGCTATTCTTCAAGAGACCCAGTACTTC
CASQAILQETQYF
>TRBD1|NA|TRBV7-9|TRBJ2-5|16
TGTGCCAGCAGCTTAGTCCTACAGGGGATTCAAGAGACCCAGTACTTC
CASSLVLQGIQETQYF
>NA|NA|TRBV9|TRBJ2-7|12
TGTGCCAGCAGCGTTTGGGACAACGAGCAGTACTTC
CASSVWDNEQYF
>NA|NA|TRBV4-3|TRBJ2-3|15
TGCGCCAGCAGCCAAGGGGGGACCCTCACAGATACGCAGTATTTT
CASSQGGTLTDTQYF
>TRBD1|once|TRBV19|TRBJ1-5|15
TGTGCCAGTAAGGCTCTCGGGACAGAAAATCAGCCCCAGCATTTT
CASKALGTENQPQHF
>NA|NA|TRBV6-5|TRBJ1-5|13
TGTGCCACCCGGGGGGCTGGCAATCAGCCCCAGCATTTT
CATRGAGNQPQHF
>NA|NA|TRBV7-6|TRBJ2-7|13
TGTGCCAGCAGCCCCACGGGAGACTACGAGCAGTACTTC
CASSPTGDYEQYF
>NA|NA|TRBV7-2|TRBJ1-5|14
TGTGCCAGCAGCTTAGGAGGGCCGGCGGGAGGCCAGCATTTT
CASSLGGPAGGQHF
>NA|NA|TRBV6-5|TRBJ2-1|14
TGTGCCAGCAGTCGAACGACCGGGGGCGATGAGCAGTTCTTC
CASSRTTGGDEQFF
>TRBD1|NA|TRBV7-8|TRBJ2-7|14
TGTGCCAGCAGCCCCGGACAGGGGGCTCACGAGCAGTACTTC
CASSPGQGAHEQYF
>NA|NA|TRBV5-5|TRBJ1-5|16
TGTGCCAGCAGCTTGGTGGATTGGGGAGGCAATCAGCCCCAGCATTTT
CASSLVDWGGNQPQHF
>TRBD1|NA|TRBV19|TRBJ2-7|14
TGTGCCAGTAGGCAGACAGGGGCCACCTACGAGCAGTACTTC
CASRQTGATYEQYF
>TRBD1|NA|TRBV5-5|TRBJ1-2|15
TGTGCCAGCAGCTCCCCGGACAGGAGATCCTATGGCTACACCTTC
CASSSPDRRSYGYTF
>NA|NA|TRBV19|TRBJ1-2|13
TGTGCCAGTGGACAGCGGCCCTTATATGGCTACACCTTC
CASGQRPLYGYTF
>TRBD1|NA|TRBV5-1|TRBJ2-7|13
TGCGCCAGCAGCCTGACAGGGGGCTACGAGCAGTACTTC
CASSLTGGYEQYF
>TRBD1|NA|TRBV4-1|TRBJ2-3|16
TGCGCCAGCAGCCAAGCGACTGGGACAGAACCAGATACGCAGTATTTT
CASSQATGTEPDTQYF
>NA|NA|TRBV15|TRBJ2-5|14
TGTGCCACCAGCAGATGGGATCGACAAGAGACCCAGTACTTC
CATSRWDRQETQYF
>NA|once|TRBV11-2|TRBJ2-7|15
TGTGCCAGCAGCTTAGGGCAGGGGGGCGCCTACGAGCAGTACTTC
CASSLGQGGAYEQYF
>NA|NA|TRBV19|TRBJ2-6|18
TGTGCCAGTAGTATTAGGGTGTTGGGCTCCCCTGGGGCCAACGTCCTGACTTTC
CASSIRVLGSPGANVLTF
>NA|few|TRBV7-3|TRBJ2-2|12
TGTGCCAGCAGCCTTCTAGGAAGGGAGCTGTTTTTT
CASSLLGRELFF
>TRBD1|NA|TRBV28|TRBJ1-3|13
TGTGCCAGCAGAGGACAGGGAGGAGACACCATATATTTT
CASRGQGGDTIYF
>TRBD1|NA|TRBV7-2|TRBJ1-2|15
TGTGCCAGCAGCCAACAGGGGATTATTACCGATGGCTACACCTTC
CASSQQGIITDGYTF
>NA|NA|TRBV29-1|TRBJ1-4|11
TGCAGCGTTACAACTAATGAAAAACTGTTTTTT
CSVTTNEKLFF
>NA|NA|TRBV2|TRBJ1-5|14
TGTGCCAGCAGGTACCGGGTCTCCGGATCAGCCCAGCATTTT
CASRYRVSGSAQHF
>TRBD1|NA|TRBV6-5|TRBJ1-2|16
TGTGCCAGCAGTTACCGAAGAACAGGGGGCGGGTATGGCTACACCTTC
CASSYRRTGGGYGYTF
>TRBD1|NA|TRBV7-2|TRBJ2-7|14
TGTGCCAGCAGGTCCGGGACAGGGGCCTACGAGCAGTACTTC
CASRSGTGAYEQYF
>NA|NA|TRBV7-2|TRBJ1-2|14
TGTGCCAGCAGCTTTTCCCGTGTTAACTATGGCTACACCTTC
CASSFSRVNYGYTF
>NA|NA|TRBV10-3|TRBJ1-3|16
TGTGCCATCAGTGACAGGGCGATCCCCTCTGGAAACACCATATATTTT
CAISDRAIPSGNTIYF
>TRBD1|once|TRBV19|TRBJ1-5|13
TGTGCCACCCGGACAGGTGGGAATCAGCCCCAGCATTTT
CATRTGGNQPQHF
>NA|NA|TRBV5-8|TRBJ2-7|8
TGTGCCAGCGCAGGGTTGTACTTC
CASAGLYF
>NA|NA|TRBV11-2|TRBJ2-1|12
TGTGCCAGCAGCCACCTCCCGGGTGAGCAGTTCTTC
CASSHLPGEQFF
>NA|NA|TRBV5-3|TRBJ1-5|16
TGTGCCAGAAGCTTGGTAGGGGGGGCCAGCAATCAGCCCCAGCATTTT
CARSLVGGASNQPQHF
>NA|once|TRBV29-1|TRBJ1-6|13
TGCAGCGTTGGACGGGGGGAGGGTTCACCCCTCCACTTT
CSVGRGEGSPLHF
>NA|once|TRBV7-6|TRBJ1-3|18
TGTGCCAGCAGTGCCCATGGCCGCCGGAGGAATAGTTGGAACACCATATATTTT
CASSAHGRRRNSWNTIYF
>TRBD1|NA|TRBV2|TRBJ2-5|15
TGTGCCAGCAGTGAAAGCAACAGGGGATGGGAGACCCAGTACTTC
CASSESNRGWETQYF
>NA|NA|TRBV7-2|TRBJ2-3|12
TGTGCCAGCAGCTTCACCCCAGATACGCAGTATTTT
CASSFTPDTQYF
>TRBD2|NA|TRBV9|TRBJ2-3|15
TGTGCCAGCAGCCCTCTCGGGGGGAACGCAGATACGCAGTATTTT
CASSPLGGNADTQYF
>TRBD1|NA|TRBV10-1|TRBJ1-3|16
TGCGCCAGCGGACAGCAGGGGGCGGGGGTTGGAAACACCATATATTTT
CASGQQGAGVGNTIYF
>NA|NA|TRBV19|TRBJ2-2|15
TGTGCCAGTAGTATAAGGGGCCCCGACACCGGGGAGCTGTTTTTT
CASSIRGPDTGELFF
>NA|NA|TRBV5-1|TRBJ2-1|13
TGCGCCAGCAGCTCGCTAGTGGGGGGAGAGCAGTTCTTC
CASSSLVGGEQFF
>NA|NA|TRBV6-5|TRBJ1-5|15
TGTGCCAGCAGTCCCGGGGGAGGCGAAAATCAGCCCCAGCATTTT
CASSPGGGENQPQHF
>NA|NA|TRBV14|TRBJ2-5|13
TGTGCCAGCGGCCCACGGAGGCGAGAGACCCAGTACTTC
CASGPRRRETQYF
>TRBD1|NA|TRBV10-3|TRBJ2-3|15
TGTGCCACCTACCCCGGGACAGCCTTTCCAGATACGCAGTATTTT
CATYPGTAFPDTQYF
>NA|NA|TRBV4-3|TRBJ1-4|17
TGCGCCAGCAGCCAAGGGGGGCACGGGCGACTAAATGAAAAACTGTTTTTT
CASSQGGHGRLNEKLFF
>NA|once|TRBV7-2|TRBJ2-5|17
TGTGCCAGCAGCTTAGTGGGAGTTGGGTTCCGACAAGAGACCCAGTACTTC
CASSLVGVGFRQETQYF
>TRBD1|NA|TRBV11-3|TRBJ1-1|12
TGTGCCAGCAGCCCAGTGACAGGGGGAGCTTTCTTT
CASSPVTGGAFF
>TRBD1|NA|TRBV15|TRBJ1-5|17
TGTGCCACGCACTCATGGGGGACAGGGGATAGCAATCAGCCCCAGCATTTT
CATHSWGTGDSNQPQHF
>NA|NA|TRBV9|TRBJ1-1|14
TGTGCCAGCAGCGTAGATCTGGAGAACACTGAAGCTTTCTTT
CASSVDLENTEAFF
>NA|few|TRBV15|TRBJ1-5|16
TGTGCCACCAGCAGAGACGAAGGGGGGGGCCATCAGCCCCAGCATTTT
CATSRDEGGGHQPQHF